A single sample is the source of the 30 T cell receptor beta chains below, sequenced in a study of T cell changes during pregnancy in multiple sclerosis. The protocol was immunoSEQ multiplex PCR, while the TCRdb copy is restricted to in-frame clones and leaves out a portion. In the table there are about 57,000 clones, approximately 86% of which are singletons. The source material was CD4+ T cells from peripheral blood mononuclear cells, sampled in the third trimester of pregnancy. Every receptor here comes from a female donor with multiple sclerosis, enrolled in a pregnancy study.

V and J are TRBV27 and TRBJ1-1, with TRBD1 identical over 7 bases. Germline values: CDR1 MNHEY, CDR2 SMNVEV (reference sequence). V gave up 3 bases and J gave up 1 base; unmatched junction bases: 5. The CDR3 has 15 amino acids. CDR3 nucleotides: TGTGCCAGCAGTTTGAGGGGGCCGGAGAACACTGAAGCTTTCTTT. This sequence encodes CASSLRGPENTEAFF.

The rearrangement joins TRBV19 to TRBJ2-7; tentative D call: TRBD2 (6 bases). Per germline, CDR1 LNHDA and CDR2 SQIVND (reference sequence). Trimming took off 4 bases at V and 0 bases at J, with 19 bases between the two ends. The CDR3 is 17 amino acids. The CDR3 sequence is CASSTGTQGYSSYEQYF. The DNA for the CDR3 is TGTGCCAGTAGTACCGGGACTCAAGGGTACTCCTCCTACGAGCAGTACTTC. The variable domain in full, completed from reference TRBV19 and TRBJ2-7, reads DGGITQSPKYLFRKEGQNVTLSCEQNLNHDAMYWYRQDPGQGLRLIYYSQIVNDFQKGDIAEGYSVSREKKESFPLTVTSAQKNPTAFYLCASSTGTQGYSSYEQYFGPGTRLTVT.

The chain couples TRBV12-5 to TRBJ2-5, with 12 bases lining up with TRBD1. With V trimmed by 4 bases and J by 2 bases, 5 bases remained unmatched. The CDR3 has 16 amino acids. Per germline, CDR1 LGHNT and CDR2 FRNRAP. CDR3 nucleotide sequence: TGTGCTAGTGGTTCAGGGACAGGGGGCTGGCAAGAGACCCAGTACTTC. This codes for CASGSGTGGWQETQYF.

The rearrangement uses TRBV7-9 and TRBJ2-5, with D possibly matching TRBD1 (6 bases). Trimming took off 2 bases at V and 5 bases at J, with 18 bases between the two ends. The CDR3 covers 16 residues. Germline CDR1 reads SEHNR; CDR2 reads FQNEAQ (reference sequence). The CDR3 DNA follows: TGTGCCAGCAGCTTAAGCAGGGGATATTTGGGGGAGACCCAGTACTTC. It is translated as CASSLSRGYLGETQYF.

To note about this clone: This specimen includes other DNA sequences encoding the same CDR3. The V gene is TRBV5-1, the J gene TRBJ2-2; 11 bases fit TRBD2. The CDR3 contains 15 residues. Germline CDR1 SGHRS, CDR2 YFSETQ. V was clipped by 4 bases and J by 4 bases; unmatched bases: 3. The CDR3 sequence is CASSPLAGGTGELFF. In DNA form, the CDR3 reads TGCGCCAGCAGCCCGCTAGCGGGAGGCACCGGGGAGCTGTTTTTT.

The chain links TRBV7-2 to TRBJ2-3; the D gene is possibly TRBD2 (6 bases). Germline V gene lookup returns CDR1 SGHTA and CDR2 FQGNSA. V was cut by 8 bases and J by 0 bases, with 12 bases left in between. The CDR3 has 14 residues. CDR3 in DNA: TGTGCCAGCGGGGGGAGGCTCAGCACAGATACGCAGTATTTT. Protein product: CASGGRLSTDTQYF.

The V gene is TRBV2, the J gene TRBJ1-2, with TRBD1 as a possible D gene (5 bases). The CDR3 runs to 15 residues. V gave up 1 base and J gave up 2 bases, with 11 bases separating them. The V gene's germline CDR1 is SNHLY and CDR2 FYNNEI. The CDR3 sequence: CASSEGGAKNYGYTF. The CDR3 region has the DNA TGTGCCAGCAGTGAAGGGGGCGCAAAGAACTATGGCTACACCTTC. Full variable domain (rest looked up from reference TRBV2 and TRBJ1-2): EPEVTQTPSHQVTQMGQEVILRCVPISNHLYFYWYRQILGQKVEFLVSFYNNEISEKSEIFDDQFSVERPDGSNFTLKIRSTKLEDSAMYFCASSEGGAKNYGYTFGSGTRLTVV.

This CDR3 is CASSQDSVGYNEQFF. The CDR3 bases are TGCGCCAGCAGCCAGGACTCTGTGGGTTACAATGAGCAGTTCTTC. The chain combines TRBV5-1 with TRBJ2-1, with D tentatively TRBD2 (5 bases). Per the germline V gene, CDR1 is SGHRS and CDR2 is YFSETQ. CDR3 size: 15 residues. Trimming took off 4 bases at V and 4 bases at J, with 15 bases between the two ends. The entire variable domain, with the rest obtained from reference TRBV5-1 and TRBJ2-1, is as follows: KAGVTQTPRYLIKTRGQQVTLSCSPISGHRSVSWYQQTPGQGLQFLFEYFSETQRNKGNFPGRFSGRQFSNSRSEMNVSTLELGDSALYLCASSQDSVGYNEQFFGPGTRLTVL.

The chain combines TRBV6-4 with TRBJ2-1, with 12 positions matching TRBD1. Germline loops: CDR1 MRHNA, CDR2 SNTAGT. V was pared by 6 bases and J by 8 bases, with 5 bases of the junction left unmatched. The CDR3 loop spans 14 amino acids. In nucleotides, the CDR3 is TGTGCCAGCAGCCTGGGACAGGGGGCCTATGAGCAGTTCTTC. Translated, it gives CASSLGQGAYEQFF.

The chain links TRBV4-2 to TRBJ2-7; unclear D gene. Trimming pared 1 base from V and 4 bases from J, leaving 14 bases between. Germline CDR1 LGHNA, CDR2 YNFKEQ. CDR3 size: 15 residues. The CDR3: CASSQVGPSNYEQYF. The CDR3 DNA sequence: TGTGCCAGCAGCCAAGTTGGCCCCTCGAATTACGAGCAGTACTTC.

The chain has TRBV9 and TRBJ1-2; 12 nucleotides agree with TRBD1. The junction had 10 bases not matched to a gene; V was cut back by 6 bases and J by 4 bases. The CDR3 length is 16 residues. The germline gives CDR1 SGDLS, CDR2 YYNGEE. CDR3 residues: CASTIGTGGSSYGYTF. CDR3 bases: TGTGCCAGCACCATTGGGACAGGGGGCTCCTCCTATGGCTACACCTTC.

The V and J genes are TRBV18 and TRBJ1-2; tentative D call: TRBD1 (6 bases). CDR1 and CDR2 (germline): KGHSH, LQKENI. The CDR3 length is 14 residues. The V end was cut by 6 bases, the J end by 2 bases, with 13 bases between. CDR3 DNA: TGTGCCAGCTCCCCCGGGACAATGAACTATGGCTACACCTTC. It specifies CASSPGTMNYGYTF.

V and J are TRBV6-5 and TRBJ2-5, with D perhaps TRBD1 (7 bases). Germline CDR1 and CDR2: MNHEY and SVGAGI. The CDR3 length is 14 residues. The V gene lost 2 bases and the J gene lost 5 bases, with 12 bases spanning the gap. This CDR3 reads CASSYQGGVETQYF. The CDR3 nucleotides read TGTGCCAGCAGTTACCAGGGGGGTGTGGAGACCCAGTACTTC.

The chain employs TRBV2 and TRBJ1-1; 7 nucleotides align to TRBD1. This CDR3 spans 12 amino acids. Trimming at V came to 8 bases and at J to 7 bases, leaving 7 bases not matched to a gene. CDR1 is SNHLY, CDR2 FYNNEI, per germline. CDR3 coding DNA: TGTGCCAGCGGTGGGAACAGGGGTGAAGCTTTCTTT. Protein: CASGGNRGEAFF.

V gene TRBV12-5 combines with J gene TRBJ2-5, with D unclear. The CDR3 spans 13 residues. Between the trimmed V and J ends, which lost 5 bases and 5 bases, there was a span of 12 bases. The germline V gene has CDR1 LGHNT and CDR2 FRNRAP. The CDR3 nucleotides read TGTGCTAGTGGTCCCTCATGGAGTGAGACCCAGTACTTC. Translated: CASGPSWSETQYF.

J is TRBJ2-5 and V is TRBV5-4, with unresolved D. Germline lookup yields CDR1 SGHNT and CDR2 YYREEE (reference sequence). Trimming took off 4 bases at V and 1 base at J, with 2 bases between the two ends. CDR3 size: 11 residues. The CDR3 reads CASSLQETQYF. CDR3 sequence (DNA): TGTGCCAGCAGCCTCCAAGAGACCCAGTACTTC.

This clone has just a few counts. This sequence joins TRBV6-5 and TRBJ1-3; D gene unclear. Germline loops: CDR1 MNHEY, CDR2 SVGAGI. The CDR3 runs to 16 residues. V lost 0 bases, J lost 0 bases, and 9 bases lay in between. The chain's CDR3 is CASSYSPLGSGNTIYF. In DNA, the CDR3 is TGTGCCAGCAGTTACTCGCCACTCGGCTCTGGAAACACCATATATTTT.

This clone has a single count. This chain joins TRBV4-1 and TRBJ1-2, with TRBD1 identical over 9 bases. V lost 3 bases and J lost 1; bases outside the gene matches: 3. Germline loops: CDR1 MGHRA, CDR2 YSYEKL. This CDR3 region has 15 residues. In nucleotides, the CDR3 is TGCGCCAGCAGCCAGGGGGACAGGGATAACTATGGCTACACCTTC. It specifies CASSQGDRDNYGYTF.

V usage is TRBV15 and J usage is TRBJ1-3; TRBD1 matches 9 bases. Germline CDR1 reads LNHNV; CDR2 reads YYDKDF (reference sequence). The CDR3 is 17 amino acids. V lost 3 bases to trimming and J lost 2 bases; unmatched junction nucleotides: 8. CDR3 nucleotides: TGTGCCACCAGCAGTCCCCCGGGACAGGGAACTGGAAACACCATATATTTT. Translating it yields CATSSPPGQGTGNTIYF. The entire variable domain, with the rest obtained from reference TRBV15 and TRBJ1-3, is as follows: DAMVIQNPRYQVTQFGKPVTLSCSQTLNHNVMYWYQQKSSQAPKLLFHYYDKDFNNEADTPDNFQSRRPNTSFCFLDIRSPGLGDTAMYLCATSSPPGQGTGNTIYFGEGSWLTVV.

The gene calls are TRBV7-2 and TRBJ2-5; TRBD1 agrees at 12 bases. The CDR3 contains 17 residues. V gave up 5 bases and J gave up 7 bases; unmatched junction bases: 14. The germline CDR1 and CDR2 sequences are SGHTA and FQGNSA. CDR3 nucleotides: TGTGCCAGCAGCCAAGGGACAGGGGGCACCGACAAGTTGACCCAGTACTTC. This translates into CASSQGTGGTDKLTQYF.

The CDR3 spells CASSAYSGSLKNIQYF. CDR3 DNA sequence: TGTGCCAGCAGTGCATACAGCGGGAGCCTCAAAAACATTCAGTACTTC. This sequence joins TRBV6-1 and TRBJ2-4, with 8 bases matching TRBD2. The J segment lost 3 bases and the V segment lost 4 bases, leaving 8 bases of the junction unmatched. This CDR3 is built from 16 residues. The germline V gene encodes CDR1 MNHNS and CDR2 SASEGT.

This chain links TRBV7-9 with TRBJ2-1; maybe TRBD1 (7 bases). Trimming shortened V by 5 bases and J by 8 bases, and 28 bases separated the two germline ends. Germline V gene sequence: CDR1 SEHNR, CDR2 FQNEAQ (reference sequence). CDR3 length: 18 amino acids. CDR3 bases: TGTGCCAGCAGCCCCAGGGGGGCGCTGCGGAAGAATTTATATGAGCAGTTCTTC. This codes for CASSPRGALRKNLYEQFF.

This clone was detected only a few times. The CDR3 bases are TGTGCCAGCAGTAGAGGGACAAGGGGGAGCAATCAGCCCCAGCATTTT. Translating it yields CASSRGTRGSNQPQHF. The rearrangement links TRBV27 to TRBJ1-5, with D possibly TRBD1 on 6 matching bases. Germline V lookup: CDR1 MNHEY, CDR2 SMNVEV (reference sequence). V dropped 5 bases and J dropped 1 base, with 15 bases sitting between them. CDR3 length equals 16 residues.

This clone appeared a single time. V usage is TRBV19 and J usage is TRBJ2-3; D is perhaps TRBD2 (5 bases). The CDR3 is 14 amino acids. Germline-derived CDR1 and CDR2 are LNHDA and SQIVND (reference sequence). Trimming took 5 bases from V and 5 from J, leaving 14 bases between them. CDR3 DNA: TGTGCCAGTAGTGTAGCGCTACTCGTAGATACGCAGTATTTT. It yields the protein CASSVALLVDTQYF.

V and J are TRBV7-9 and TRBJ2-3, with 9 bases fitting TRBD1. Germline V gives CDR1 SEHNR, CDR2 FQNEAQ (reference sequence). V gave up 5 bases and J gave up 6 bases; unmatched junction bases: 6. The CDR3 consists of 14 residues. The CDR3 spells CASSQQGARDTQYF. The CDR3 DNA follows: TGTGCCAGCAGCCAACAGGGGGCTCGGGATACGCAGTATTTT. Supplemented by reference TRBV7-9 and TRBJ2-3, the full variable domain reads DTGVSQNPRHKITKRGQNVTFRCDPISEHNRLYWYRQTLGQGPEFLTYFQNEAQLEKSRLLSDRFSAERPKGSFSTLEIQRTEQGDSAMYLCASSQQGARDTQYFGPGTRLTVL.

This rearrangement joins TRBV11-2 to TRBJ2-5; D is possibly TRBD2 (5 bases). The V gene's germline CDR1 is SGHAT and CDR2 FQNNGV. V shed 1 base and J shed 1 base, with 10 bases lying between them. The CDR3 is made up of 15 amino acids. In DNA, the CDR3 is TGTGCCAGCAGCTTAGGGGGAGCGGCCCAAGAGACCCAGTACTTC. Translation gives CASSLGGAAQETQYF.

This chain connects TRBV7-6 to TRBJ2-7; the match to TRBD1 covers 8 bases. The germline CDR1 and CDR2 sequences are SGHVS and FNYEAQ. Unmatched junction bases numbered 7, after V lost 4 bases and J lost 5 bases. This CDR3 region has 14 residues. CDR3 DNA: TGTGCCAGCAGCTCATGGACAGGGAAGGACGAGCAGTACTTC. Protein: CASSSWTGKDEQYF.

The chain has TRBV30 and TRBJ1-2, with D possibly being TRBD1 (6 bases). The CDR3 has 12 amino acids. The V gene's germline CDR1 is GTSNPN and CDR2 SVGIG (reference sequence). Deletions cut 4 bases from V and 7 bases from J, with 13 bases between. CDR3 DNA sequence: TGTGCCTGGAACAGGGTCTTCGGTGGCTACACCTTC. Its translation: CAWNRVFGGYTF.

The rearrangement links TRBV7-9 to TRBJ1-1; D gene ambiguous. The ends were cut back, 2 bases at V and 2 bases at J, with 6 bases in the middle. The CDR3 contains 13 residues. Germline V CDR1 and CDR2: SEHNR, FQNEAQ (reference sequence). The CDR3 spells CASSLLSNTEAFF. Written as DNA, the CDR3 is TGTGCCAGCAGCTTATTATCCAACACTGAAGCTTTCTTT.

The rearrangement uses TRBV30 and TRBJ1-1; TRBD1 aligns across 7 bases. With 3 bases clipped from V and 8 bases from J, the junction kept 12 bases outside the gene matches. Germline loops: CDR1 GTSNPN, CDR2 SVGIG (reference sequence). This CDR3 has 14 amino acids. The CDR3 loop reads CAWRRTGELAEAFF. In nucleotides, the CDR3 is TGTGCCTGGAGGAGAACAGGGGAACTAGCCGAAGCTTTCTTT.